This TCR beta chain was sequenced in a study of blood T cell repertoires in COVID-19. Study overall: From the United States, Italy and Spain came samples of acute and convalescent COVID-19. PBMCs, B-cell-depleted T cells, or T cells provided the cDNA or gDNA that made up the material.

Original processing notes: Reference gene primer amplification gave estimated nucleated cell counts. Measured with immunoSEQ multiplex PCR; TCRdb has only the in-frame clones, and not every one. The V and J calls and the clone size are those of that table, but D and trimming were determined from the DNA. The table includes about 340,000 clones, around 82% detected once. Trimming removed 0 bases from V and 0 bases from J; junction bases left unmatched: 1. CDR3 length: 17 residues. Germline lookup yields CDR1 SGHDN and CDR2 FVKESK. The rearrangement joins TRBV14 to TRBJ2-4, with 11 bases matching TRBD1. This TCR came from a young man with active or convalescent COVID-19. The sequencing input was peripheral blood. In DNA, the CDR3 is TGTGCCAGCAGCCAAGAGGGGACAGGGGGAGCCAAAAACATTCAGTACTTC. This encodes CASSQEGTGGAKNIQYF.